One sample yielded the 8 T cell receptor beta chains listed below, sequenced in a study of graft-versus-host responses after intestinal transplantation. Some clones are missing from TCRdb's copy, which holds only in-frame ones; the method was immunoSEQ multiplex PCR. The sample lists about 11,000 clones, 31% seen once, with approximately 1.9% in the top ten. The sequencing used alloreactive CD4+ T cells from a mixed lymphocyte reaction culture, collected before transplantation. Subset described: CFSE-low proliferating T cells sorted from roughly 6-day pre-transplant mixed lymphocyte reaction (GvH or HvG direction). The receptors here all came from a human patient who was an organ donor for intestinal transplantation.

The rearrangement uses TRBV6-1 and TRBJ1-2, with D possibly being TRBD1 (6 bases). The CDR3 contains 14 residues. V lost 7 bases and J 4 bases, leaving 16 bases between the germline ends. CDR1 and CDR2 from the germline V gene are MNHNS and SASEGT. For the CDR3, the DNA is TGTGCCAGCAATCCCGGACAGAGGGCCTATGGCTACACCTTC. Residues: CASNPGQRAYGYTF.

The rearrangement joins TRBV10-3 to TRBJ1-5, with 7 bases that match TRBD1. This CDR3 spans 13 amino acids. J was trimmed by 7 bases and V by 6 bases; bases with no gene match: 6. Germline V lookup: CDR1 ENHRY, CDR2 SYGVKD. The CDR3 region is CAISGQAGQPQHF. CDR3 nucleotide sequence: TGTGCCATCAGCGGACAGGCCGGACAGCCCCAGCATTTT.

This clone is classed as medium-sized. The rearrangement uses TRBV5-4 and TRBJ1-5, with 7 bases that match TRBD1. The CDR3 totals 15 residues. V lost 2 bases to trimming and J lost 7 bases; unmatched junction nucleotides: 9. Germline CDR1 is SGHNT and CDR2 is YYREEE (reference sequence). CDR3 in amino acids: CASSLGGQVGQPQHF. The CDR3 bases are TGTGCCAGCAGCTTAGGGGGCCAGGTTGGGCAGCCCCAGCATTTT.

This chain connects TRBV5-4 to TRBJ1-2; D perhaps matches TRBD1 (5 bases). With 4 bases removed from V and 7 bases from J, the gap between germline ends came to 14 bases. The CDR3 totals 13 residues. CDR1 SGHNT and CDR2 YYREEE come from the germline V gene (reference sequence). CDR3 DNA: TGTGCCAGCAGCCAAGTGTCCCAGGGTGGCTACACCTTC. The encoded protein is CASSQVSQGGYTF.

This clone was counted a few times. V usage is TRBV6-5 and J usage is TRBJ1-1; 8 bases line up with TRBD1. Germline trimming cut 0 bases from V and 4 bases from J; bases unmatched to any gene: 1. CDR3 length: 14 residues. Germline assignment: CDR1 MNHEY and CDR2 SVGAGI. The CDR3 loop is CASSYSDRATEAFF. The CDR3 nucleotides read TGTGCCAGCAGTTACTCGGACAGGGCCACTGAAGCTTTCTTT.

This clone was seen a handful of times. The chain uses TRBV15 and TRBJ2-3; D ambiguous. Germline V gene sequence: CDR1 LNHNV, CDR2 YYDKDF (reference sequence). The CDR3 is made up of 14 amino acids. Trimming stripped 0 bases from V and 2 bases from J, with 6 bases between. The CDR3 loop is CATSRDEATDTQYF. The CDR3 region has the DNA TGTGCCACCAGCAGAGATGAGGCCACAGATACGCAGTATTTT.

The gene calls are TRBV7-3 and TRBJ2-1; D gene ambiguous. Trimming stripped 2 bases from V and 4 bases from J, with 15 bases between. CDR1 SGHTA and CDR2 FQGTGA come from the germline V gene. The CDR3 covers 16 residues. The CDR3 sequence is CASSLVTTDTYNEQFF. The CDR3 nucleotides read TGTGCCAGCAGCTTAGTAACAACTGACACATACAATGAGCAGTTCTTC.

The genes are TRBV5-4 and TRBJ2-3; 11 bases agree with TRBD2. This CDR3 is built from 16 residues. V lost 4 bases, J lost 4 bases, and 8 bases stayed unmatched. Germline-derived CDR1 and CDR2 are SGHNT and YYREEE (reference sequence). In nucleotides, the CDR3 is TGTGCCAGCAGCGTTAGCGGGGGGGCCCGGGCAGATACGCAGTATTTT. Its protein product is CASSVSGGARADTQYF.